This TCR beta chain was identified during a study of T cells after yellow fever vaccination. CDR3 length: 16 amino acids. Germline V gene sequence: CDR1 MNHEY, CDR2 SVGAGI. V lost 4 bases and J lost 6; bases outside the gene matches: 5. TCRdb called the 5' RACE reads again in MiXCR, with one record for every CDR3 protein. The sample comprises about 580,000 distinct CDR3 sequences, less than 20% of which are singletons, and around a sixth rests with the top ten. This clonotype came up a few times. This chain links TRBV6-5 with TRBJ2-2, with 13 bases aligning to TRBD2. The source material was PBMCs, sampled 4 to 5 days after the first yellow fever vaccination. The clonotype comes from a man younger than 35 who received the YFV17D yellow fever vaccine. The CDR3 sequence: CASSLLLAGGPGELFF. The CDR3 region has the DNA TGTGCCAGCAGTTTATTACTAGCGGGGGGGCCCGGGGAGCTGTTTTTT.